These T cell receptor beta chains were read from a single sample in a study of T-cell reconstitution after alpha-beta-depleted transplantation in children. One entry per CDR3 protein results from TCRdb running MiXCR on the PCR reads. The sample comprises 95,000 to 120,000 distinct CDR3 sequences, almost 6.5% of which are singletons, and roughly 20% rests with the top ten. This specimen consisted of PBMCs, mostly from graft donor cells, obtained 360 days after TCRalphabeta/CD19-depleted stem cell transplant. These receptors were obtained from a male patient aged 2 to 9 who had a stem cell transplant for acute lymphoblastic leukemia, so the T cells may come from the graft donor. The CDR3 runs from the conserved cysteine through the conserved F or W. The D gene is left open where the match is weak. Expanded clones are given a class, and other clones once, few, many or no size at all.

d_gene | abundance | j_gene | v_gene | CDR3aa | CDR3nt
TRBD1 | few | TRBJ1-2 | TRBV4-3 | CASSLLEGQGFYGYTF | TGCGCCAGCAGCCTGCTGGAGGGACAGGGGTTCTATGGCTACACCTTC
TRBD2 | many | TRBJ2-7 | TRBV24-1 | CATSARREGSYEQYF | TGTGCCACCAGTGCTCGGAGGGAGGGGTCCTACGAGCAGTACTTC
NA | many | TRBJ2-5 | TRBV18 | CASSPRDVQETQYF | TGTGCCAGCTCACCCAGGGATGTGCAAGAGACCCAGTACTTC
TRBD2 | many | TRBJ2-3 | TRBV11-2 | CASSLGGGRRTDTQYF | TGTGCCAGCAGCTTAGGGGGGGGAAGGCGGACAGATACGCAGTATTTT
NA | many | TRBJ2-1 | TRBV12-5 | CASGLAYRAPEQFF | TGTGCTAGTGGTTTGGCCTACAGGGCTCCGGAGCAGTTCTTC
NA | NA | TRBJ2-7 | TRBV7-9 | CASSLGRNEQYF | TGTGCCAGCAGCTTAGGAAGGAACGAGCAGTACTTC
NA | few | TRBJ2-5 | TRBV7-8 | CASSPGPDGSQYF | TGTGCCAGCAGCCCAGGCCCGGACGGGAGCCAGTACTTC
NA | many | TRBJ2-7 | TRBV28 | CASRVTGKSREQYF | TGTGCCAGCAGGGTGACAGGCAAGTCTCGAGAGCAGTACTTC
TRBD2 | many | TRBJ2-7 | TRBV28 | CASSLTSGNHEQYF | TGTGCCAGCAGTTTGACTAGCGGGAACCACGAGCAGTACTTC
TRBD1 | few | TRBJ2-1 | TRBV10-3 | CAISSTGSGYNEQFF | TGTGCCATCAGTTCGACAGGGTCGGGCTACAATGAGCAGTTCTTC
NA | many | TRBJ1-1 | TRBV4-2 | CASSQFRGTEAFF | TGTGCCAGCAGCCAATTCCGGGGGACTGAAGCTTTCTTT
NA | NA | TRBJ2-7 | TRBV13 | CASSSPLEGSYEQYF | TGTGCCAGCAGCTCCCCGCTCGAGGGCTCCTACGAGCAGTACTTC
TRBD2 | NA | TRBJ2-5 | TRBV6-1 | CASRDYAQETQYF | TGTGCCAGTCGGGACTACGCTCAAGAGACCCAGTACTTC